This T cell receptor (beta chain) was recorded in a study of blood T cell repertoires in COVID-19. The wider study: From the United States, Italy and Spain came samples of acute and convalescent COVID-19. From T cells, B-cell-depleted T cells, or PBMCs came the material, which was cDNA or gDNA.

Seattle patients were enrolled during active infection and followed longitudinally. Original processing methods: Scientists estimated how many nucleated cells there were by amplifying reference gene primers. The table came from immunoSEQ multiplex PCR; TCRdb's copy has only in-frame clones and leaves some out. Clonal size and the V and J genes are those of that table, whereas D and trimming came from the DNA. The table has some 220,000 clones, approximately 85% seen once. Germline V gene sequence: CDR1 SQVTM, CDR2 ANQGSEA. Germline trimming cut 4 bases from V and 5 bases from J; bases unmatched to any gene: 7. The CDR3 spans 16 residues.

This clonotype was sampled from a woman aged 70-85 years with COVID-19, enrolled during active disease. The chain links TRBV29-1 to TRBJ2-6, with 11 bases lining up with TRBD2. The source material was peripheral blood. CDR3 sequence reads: CSVGLAGRGRANVLTF. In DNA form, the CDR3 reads TGCAGCGTTGGACTAGCGGGAAGGGGTCGGGCCAACGTCCTGACTTTC. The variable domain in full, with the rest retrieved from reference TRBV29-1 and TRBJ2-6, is SAVISQKPSRDICQRGTSLTIQCQVDSQVTMMFWYRQQPGQSLTLIATANQGSEATYESGFVIDKFPISRPNLTFSTLTVSNMSPEDSSIYLCSVGLAGRGRANVLTFGAGSRLTVL.